This entry lists 10 T cell receptor beta chains sequenced from one sample in a study of response to subunit inactivated influenza vaccine. TCRdb re-called the RT-PCR reads through MiXCR, storing one row per CDR3 protein. The table shows hundreds of thousands of distinct CDR3 sequences, with over 10% occurring only once. Material: PBMCs from blood, obtained about 6 weeks after vaccination. These receptors were taken from a man aged 50 to 60 who received an inactivated influenza vaccine.

A few counts support this clonotype. The rearrangement uses TRBV29-1 and TRBJ2-1, with D tentatively TRBD1 or TRBD2 (5 bases each). Trimming pared 6 bases from V and 10 bases from J, leaving 22 bases between. CDR1 and CDR2 from the germline V gene are SQVTM and ANQGSEA. CDR3 length: 14 amino acids. The CDR3 loop is CSVTPARGPGEQFF. In DNA form, the CDR3 reads TGCAGCGTAACGCCCGCCCGGGGCCCTGGGGAGCAGTTCTTC.

The chain couples TRBV6-2 or TRBV6-3 to TRBJ2-5, with D possibly TRBD2 on 6 matching bases. Trimming stripped 4 bases from V and 7 bases from J, with 16 bases between. The CDR3 consists of 14 residues. CDR1 is MNHEY, CDR2 SVGEGT, per germline. For the CDR3, the DNA is TGTGCCAGCAGTTTCCCGGGACTGGCCGGGACCCAGTACTTC. This encodes CASSFPGLAGTQYF.

This clonotype was counted a few times. The chain uses TRBV29-1 and TRBJ2-1; TRBD1 is a possible D gene (7 bases). Looked up from germline, CDR1 is SQVTM and CDR2 is ANQGSEA. Trimming cost V 0 bases and J 5 bases, with 29 bases left between them. This CDR3 has 20 residues. Here the CDR3 reads CSVEDRARQGGLSLNNEQFF. As DNA, the CDR3 is TGCAGCGTTGAAGATCGGGCCCGACAGGGAGGACTGTCCCTCAACAATGAGCAGTTCTTC.

In its sample, this clonotype was seen a few times. The chain recombines TRBV5-1 with TRBJ2-5; 9 nucleotides agree with TRBD2. J gave up 6 bases and V 7 bases, and 13 bases lay outside the gene matches. This CDR3 is 15 amino acids long. Germline CDR1 is SGHRS and CDR2 is YFSETQ. The CDR3 loop is CASYAGDAGGKTQYF. The CDR3 region has the DNA TGCGCCAGCTACGCGGGGGACGCGGGAGGGAAGACCCAGTACTTC.

Worth noting for this clonotype: The junction departs from the called germline gene at one end, perhaps through a read error. The J gene is TRBJ2-3, the V gene TRBV20-1, with 16 bases that match TRBD2. The germline gives CDR1 DFQATT, CDR2 SNEGSKA (reference sequence). The CDR3 spans 19 residues. CDR3 region: CCARDLGTSGREGADTQYF. Here the CDR3 DNA reads TGCTGTGCTAGAGATCTCGGGACTAGCGGGAGGGAGGGAGCAGATACGCAGTATTTT.

As to this clonotype: Since a much larger clone is just one base distant, this may be a read error. The chain combines TRBV29-1 with TRBJ2-1; D unclear. The germline V and J ends were trimmed by 7 bases and 7 bases, with 20 bases remaining between them. CDR3 size: 14 residues. Germline V gives CDR1 SQVTM, CDR2 ANQGSEA. CDR3 coding DNA: TGCAGCGCCCTGAGTTGGTACTCATTGAATGAGCAGTTCTTC. Amino acid sequence: CSALSWYSLNEQFF.

This chain joins TRBV14 and TRBJ2-1; 12 bases match TRBD2. CDR3 size: 17 residues. The V segment lost 1 base and the J segment 3 bases; nucleotides outside the gene matches: 4. The germline CDR1 and CDR2 sequences are SGHDN and FVKESK. This CDR3 reads CASSQAGLAGNYNEQFF. Written as DNA, the CDR3 is TGTGCCAGCAGCCAAGCGGGACTAGCGGGCAACTACAATGAGCAGTTCTTC.

The rearrangement uses TRBV5-1 and TRBJ2-5; D ambiguous. The CDR3 has 14 amino acids. Germline assignment: CDR1 SGHRS and CDR2 YFSETQ. The V end lost 0 bases, the J end lost 1 base, and 7 bases lay between the germline ends. The CDR3 loop is CASSLAMVQETQYF. The CDR3 DNA is TGCGCCAGCAGCTTGGCCATGGTCCAAGAGACCCAGTACTTC.

The table lists this clonotype with many counts. The rearrangement joins TRBV20-1 to TRBJ2-3; the match to TRBD2 covers 10 bases. After removal of 4 bases from V and 5 bases from J, the junction contained 3 bases not matched to a gene. Germline CDR1 reads DFQATT; CDR2 reads SNEGSKA (reference sequence). The CDR3 is 13 residues long. CDR3 loop: CSAKRGGRDTQYF. In DNA, the CDR3 is TGCAGTGCTAAGCGGGGGGGCCGAGATACGCAGTATTTT.

This chain connects TRBV2 to TRBJ1-3; D not certain. The V gene lost 4 bases and the J gene lost 4 bases, with 5 bases spanning the gap. This CDR3 comprises 12 residues. Germline lookup yields CDR1 SNHLY and CDR2 FYNNEI. The CDR3 loop is CASSGLGNTIYF. CDR3 DNA: TGTGCCAGCAGTGGTCTCGGAAACACCATATATTTT.